This TCR beta chain was recovered during a study of blood T cell repertoires in COVID-19. Study as a whole: Both acute and convalescent COVID-19 samples were obtained from the United States, Italy and Spain. The analysed material was cDNA or gDNA that came from T cells, B-cell-depleted T cells, or PBMCs.

TCRdb's table, derived via immunoSEQ multiplex PCR, lists solely in-frame clones and lacks some. There are 95,000 or so clones in the sample; about 80% occur only once, and 24% lies in the top ten. CDR1 and CDR2 from the germline V gene are LNHDA and SQIVND (reference sequence). The CDR3 extends over 16 amino acids. Trimming pared 5 bases from V and 5 bases from J, leaving 19 bases between. This chain links TRBV19 with TRBJ1-5; maybe TRBD1 (6 bases). Sequencing input: peripheral blood. This TCR was recovered from a human donor in a cohort sampled during active COVID-19. DNA of the CDR3: TGTGCCAGTAGTGGTCACCGGGACAAGTCCCATCAGCCCCAGCATTTT. It yields the protein CASSGHRDKSHQPQHF.